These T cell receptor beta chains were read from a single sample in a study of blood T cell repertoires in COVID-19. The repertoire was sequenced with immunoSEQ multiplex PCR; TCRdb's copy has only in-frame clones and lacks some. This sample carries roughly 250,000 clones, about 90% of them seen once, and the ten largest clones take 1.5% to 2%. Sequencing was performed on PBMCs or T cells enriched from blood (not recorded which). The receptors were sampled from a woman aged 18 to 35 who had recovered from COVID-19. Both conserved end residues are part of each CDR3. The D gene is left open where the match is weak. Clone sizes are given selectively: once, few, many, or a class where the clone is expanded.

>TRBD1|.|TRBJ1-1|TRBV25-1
CANRPGQGAQENTEAFF
TGTGCCAACCGACCGGGACAGGGGGCCCAGGAGAACACTGAAGCTTTCTTT
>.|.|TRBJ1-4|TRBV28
CASSFGQYNEKLFF
TGTGCCAGCAGTTTTGGACAGTACAATGAAAAACTGTTTTTT
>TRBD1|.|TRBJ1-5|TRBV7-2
CASSFRTGGDQPQHF
TGTGCCAGCAGCTTTAGGACAGGGGGCGATCAGCCCCAGCATTTT
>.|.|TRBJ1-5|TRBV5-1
CASSLERGYSNQPQHF
TGCGCCAGCAGCTTGGAAAGGGGGTATAGCAATCAGCCCCAGCATTTT
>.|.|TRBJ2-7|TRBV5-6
CASSLGSYYEQYF
TGTGCCAGCAGCTTGGGTTCTTACTACGAGCAGTACTTC
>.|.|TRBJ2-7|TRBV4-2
CASSRVGGYYEQYF
TGTGCCAGCAGCCGGGTTGGCGGGTACTACGAGCAGTACTTC
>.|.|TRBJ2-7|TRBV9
CASSRQGGASSYEQYF
TGTGCCAGCAGCCGACAAGGAGGGGCCAGCTCCTACGAGCAGTACTTC
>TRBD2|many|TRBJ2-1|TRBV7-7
CASSPRGGPVSEQFF
TGTGCTAGCAGCCCCCGGGGGGGTCCGGTCAGTGAGCAGTTCTTC
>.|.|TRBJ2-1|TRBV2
CASKERAWVGNEQFF
TGTGCCAGCAAGGAGCGGGCTTGGGTCGGCAATGAGCAGTTCTTC
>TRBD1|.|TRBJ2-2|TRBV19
CASSLTGGSTGELFF
TGTGCCAGTAGTTTGACAGGGGGAAGCACCGGGGAGCTGTTTTTT
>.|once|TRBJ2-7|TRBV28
CASSSLSWYSDEQYF
TGTGCCAGCAGTTCACTAAGCTGGTATTCAGACGAGCAGTACTTC
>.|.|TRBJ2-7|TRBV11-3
CASSLYSSYEQYF
TGTGCCAGCAGTTTATACAGCTCCTACGAGCAGTACTTC
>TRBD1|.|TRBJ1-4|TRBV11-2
CASSPLGTANEKLFF
TGTGCCAGCAGCCCTCTCGGGACAGCTAATGAAAAACTGTTTTTT
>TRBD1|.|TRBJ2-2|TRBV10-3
CAISESRRDSRVNLNTGELFF
TGTGCCATCAGTGAGTCCCGCCGGGACAGTAGAGTTAATTTGAACACCGGGGAGCTGTTTTTT
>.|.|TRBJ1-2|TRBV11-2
CASSQGPGSSYGYTF
TGTGCCAGCAGCCAGGGGCCAGGATCAAGCTATGGCTACACCTTC
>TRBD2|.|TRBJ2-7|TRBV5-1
CASSSPRAGLFKQYF
TGCGCCAGCAGCTCCCCCCGAGCGGGACTCTTTAAGCAGTACTTC
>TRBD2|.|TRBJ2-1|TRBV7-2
CASSLALSSGRINEQFF
TGTGCCAGCAGCTTAGCGCTCTCTAGCGGGAGGATTAATGAGCAGTTCTTC
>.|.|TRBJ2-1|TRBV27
CASSRLRGEQFF
TGTGCCAGCAGCCGCCTCCGAGGTGAGCAGTTCTTC
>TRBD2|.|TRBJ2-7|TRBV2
CASSVRGRDSYEQYF
TGTGCCAGCAGTGTGAGAGGGAGGGACTCCTACGAGCAGTACTTC
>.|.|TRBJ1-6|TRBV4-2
CASSQGWGDYNSPLHF
TGTGCCAGCAGCCAAGGGTGGGGGGACTATAATTCACCCCTCCACTTT
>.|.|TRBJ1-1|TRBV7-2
CASRQGRNAEAFF
TGTGCCAGCAGGCAGGGGCGGAACGCTGAAGCTTTCTTT
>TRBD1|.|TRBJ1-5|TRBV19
CASTDRVLSNQPQHF
TGTGCCAGTACGGACAGGGTTTTGAGCAATCAGCCCCAGCATTTT
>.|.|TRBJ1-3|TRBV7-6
CASSLGQNTIYF
TGTGCCAGCAGCTTAGGACAAAACACCATATATTTT
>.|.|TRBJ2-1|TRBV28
CASSFREDLGEQFF
TGTGCCAGCAGTTTCCGGGAAGACCTGGGTGAGCAGTTCTTC
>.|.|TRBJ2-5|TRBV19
CASMGGRRYQETQYF
TGTGCCAGTATGGGGGGACGGAGGTACCAAGAGACCCAGTACTTC
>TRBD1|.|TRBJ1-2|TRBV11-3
CASSLRGTGGYTF
TGTGCCAGCAGCTTAAGGGGGACAGGGGGCTACACCTTC